Here is one T cell receptor beta chain with its context. At least ten counts were recorded for this clonotype. This receptor's antigen is unknown. No per-base quality is available; no much larger clone lies one base away. The sample is drawn from a study of T cells in Graves' hyperthyroidism and ophthalmopathy (dated by TCRdb to between 2018 and 2021). With respect to the entire study: Peripheral blood samples were taken at initial diagnosis, before any treatment was given. The paper reports TCR Vbeta CDR3 sequencing of 130 to 150 peripheral blood samples: under 45 ophthalmopathy, under 85 hyperthyroidism and 17 progressor patients. After blood sampling, hyperthyroidism patients were treated with methimazole at a starting dose of 30 mg daily, and ophthalmopathy patients were treated with high-dose intravenous methylprednisolone. In addition, the study compared T-cell repertoires in thyroid tissue and in blood from about six Graves' hyperthyroidism patients. The roughly 90 discovery patients were divided at random into training and test sets in a 7:3 ratio. TCR V-J signatures able to tell the groups apart were searched for in a discovery cohort of more than 90 patients, of whom over 40 had Graves' ophthalmopathy and about 60 had stable Graves' hyperthyroidism. An independent validation cohort of about 19 hyperthyroidism patients and about 15 patients who later progressed to ophthalmopathy tested prospective prediction of ophthalmopathy. What the authors observed across the whole study: In cross-validation, a model built on a 13 V-J signature told ophthalmopathy apart from stable hyperthyroidism with roughly 87% sensitivity and around 83% specificity, and in testing the same model reached 80%/75%. In validation, the model predicted progression to ophthalmopathy a median of about 5.9 months before onset, with 70% to 71% sensitivity and 72.22% specificity. Sample size was not statistically predetermined, and investigators were not blinded to group allocation. Most expanded thyroid clonotypes (frequency above 0.001) were also detected in blood, suggesting blood repertoires may reflect thyroid immune responses.

TCR beta CDR3 regions were amplified from RNA transcripts. The TCR CDR3 was subjected to a first round of RT-PCR using the HTBI primer set and the Qiagen OneStep RT-PCR kit. Libraries were constructed in a second round of multiplex PCR, after which size selection and purification were performed. Libraries were sequenced paired-end with 100 bp reads on an Illumina HiSeq2000. In the authors' own workflow: SOAPnuke was used to process the raw data, with reads discarded if the reads contained adapters or uncalled bases, had a mean Phred below 15, or lacked an exact constant-primer or identifier match. COPE v1.2.5 was used to merge the high-quality paired reads, and each unique nucleotide sequence was defined as a clonotype. Clonotypes were aligned to IMGT TRBV, TRBD and TRBJ reference segments using MiTCR v1.1. Only V-J combinations with frequency above 0.0001, covering about 99% of repertoires, were analysed. A TCS score was defined as the ratio between F50 (clonal expansion) and ExV (chaos), using BLOSUM62-based TCRdist between CDR3 peptides within each V-J. Welch's t-statistics and random forest reduced fewer than 600 V-J features to under 15, which were used in a naive Bayes classifier (R e1071). The public reads were run again by TCRdb, first through fastp at Q25 and then through MiXCR, and only productive beta chains were kept. Entries that share a CDR3 protein sequence are merged under the most common genes and DNA. The V and J calls, along with clone size, are taken from TCRdb and not from the paper's own processing. The sample profile shows 300,000 to 450,000 distinct CDR3 sequences; over 11% of them were found once. Of the sample, 8% to 13% is held by the ten largest clones.

V lost 0 bases and J lost 9 bases; the stretch between them is 12 bases long. Looking up the germline V gene (reference sequence) yields CDR1 DFQATT and CDR2 SNEGSKA. CDR3 length: 14 amino acids, cysteine to phenylalanine. The entry retains the CDR3 DNA only, 42 bases that are in frame from base 1. Stable Graves' hyperthyroidism was defined as no progression to ophthalmopathy during 18 months of follow-up. Hyperthyroidism patients were newly diagnosed, had a disease duration of under 2 months, and were aged 18 to 65 years. Exclusion was applied to patients with uncontrolled infections, other autoimmune diseases, pregnancy or lactation. Clinical symptoms, serum thyroxine and TRAb, thyroid ultrasound, and orbital computed tomography formed the basis for the diagnoses. Ficoll-Paque density gradient centrifugation was used to isolate PBMCs from approximately 10 ml of fresh peripheral blood. Trizol reagent was used to extract total RNA, and RNA quality was then checked on an Agilent 2100 Bioanalyzer.

The sequence links TRBV20-1 to TRBJ1-6, with TRBD1 as a weak D call on 6 bases. This sequence originates from a woman in her sixties with Graves' hyperthyroidism. The sequencing sample was made of blood. DNA sequence: TGCAGTGCTAGAGATGTACAGGGTTCTTCACCCCTCCACTTT. Translated, this gives CSARDVQGSSPLHF.